This T cell receptor beta chain emerged from a study of CD8 T cells in ankylosing spondylitis. Study findings and constraints: Apparently characteristic of ankylosing spondylitis blood was a TCR beta motif (about 8 highly homologous variants).

TCRdb re-called the 5' RACE reads with MiXCR, one entry per CDR3 protein. The sample includes 670,000 or so distinct CDR3 sequences, under 20% of them seen just once. This clonotype occurred a few times. Its antigen is not known. This TCR was sampled from a male donor with ankylosing spondylitis. Sequencing input: blood, either unsorted or a sorted T cell fraction (not recorded which).

This CDR3 is CASSPGQTSITSSYNEQFF. The CDR3 bases are TGCGCCAGCAGCCCAGGACAGACTTCAATTACGAGCTCCTACAATGAGCAGTTCTTC. V gene TRBV5-1 combines with J gene TRBJ2-1; a weak D match, TRBD1 (6 bases). The CDR3 spans 19 residues. Deletions cut 4 bases from V and 0 bases from J, with 23 bases between. Germline V lookup: CDR1 SGHRS, CDR2 YFSETQ.